This T cell receptor beta chain was identified in a study of blood T cell repertoires in COVID-19. Study information: Samples came from the United States, Italy and Spain, spanning acute and convalescent COVID-19.

V was clipped by 7 bases and J by 7 bases; unmatched bases: 9. The CDR3 is made up of 14 amino acids. From germline, CDR1 is SGHTA and CDR2 FQGNSA. Generated by immunoSEQ multiplex PCR, the TCRdb table keeps only in-frame clones and is missing some. The sample lists some 100,000 clones, about nine tenths occurring once. V gene TRBV7-2 combines with J gene TRBJ2-1, with TRBD2 matching 8 bases. The sample consisted of peripheral blood. The sequence was collected from a man in his fifties with acute or convalescent COVID-19. The CDR3 DNA follows: TGTGCCAGCAAAGACGGGAGGGGACGTAATGAGCAGTTCTTC. This encodes CASKDGRGRNEQFF.